This TCR beta chain is from a study of T cell responses to AZD1222 COVID-19 vaccine. General study points: Just six AZD1222 recipients were seropositive at baseline.

Assay used: immunoSEQ multiplex PCR; TCRdb lists only in-frame clones, some missing. Of 50,000 to 65,000 clones in the sample, just over 90% were seen once. As to this clone: Its antigen remains unknown.

Trimming at V came to 5 bases and at J to 5 bases, leaving 4 bases not matched to a gene. Germline V gene data show CDR1 as LGHNT and CDR2 as FRNRAP. The CDR3 length is 13 residues. Sequenced here: peripheral blood, sampled 28 days after the second dose of the MenACWY control vaccine. This TCR was sampled from an adult who received the MenACWY meningococcal vaccine as a control. The J gene is TRBJ2-5, the V gene TRBV12-5, with 8 bases lining up with TRBD1. In nucleotides, the CDR3 is TGTGCTAGTGGTATGACAGGGGTCGAGACCCAGTACTTC. Translated: CASGMTGVETQYF.